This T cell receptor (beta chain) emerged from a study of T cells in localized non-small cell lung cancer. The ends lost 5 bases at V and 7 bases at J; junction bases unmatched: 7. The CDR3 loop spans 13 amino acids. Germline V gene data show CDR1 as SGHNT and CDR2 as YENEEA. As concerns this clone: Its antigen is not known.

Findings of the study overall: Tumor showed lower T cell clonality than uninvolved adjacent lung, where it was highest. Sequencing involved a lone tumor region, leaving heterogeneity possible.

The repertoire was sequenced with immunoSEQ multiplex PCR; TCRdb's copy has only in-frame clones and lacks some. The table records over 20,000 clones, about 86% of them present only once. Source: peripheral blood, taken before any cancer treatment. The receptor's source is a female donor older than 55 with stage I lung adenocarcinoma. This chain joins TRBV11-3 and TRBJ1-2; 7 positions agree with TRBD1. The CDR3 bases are TGTGCCAGCAGCCTTAAACAGGGGTTTGGCTACACCTTC. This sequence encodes CASSLKQGFGYTF.